This TCR beta chain was profiled in a study of T cell responses to AZD1222 COVID-19 vaccine. Study results and caveats: Repertoires were sampled only after the peak T cell response. As reported, nearly half of all spike-specific TCRs target variant regions that are unmutated. An increase in Spike-specific TCR breadth and depth was observed after two AZD1222 doses.

Germline CDR1 is SGHDT and CDR2 is YYEEEE. This CDR3 spans 17 amino acids. V lost 6 bases and J lost 3; bases outside the gene matches: 14. Measured with immunoSEQ multiplex PCR; TCRdb has only the in-frame clones, and not every one. The sample yields about 120,000 clones, approximately 87% seen once. A note on this clone: The antigen is undetermined.

This TCR was recovered from an adult in good health. The chain carries TRBV5-6 and TRBJ1-2, with 10 bases identical to TRBD1. Material: peripheral blood, obtained on day 0 of AZD1222 vaccination. CDR3 loop: CASTSLPGQGFYYGYTF. CDR3 in DNA: TGTGCCAGCACCTCCCTACCGGGACAGGGGTTTTACTATGGCTACACCTTC.